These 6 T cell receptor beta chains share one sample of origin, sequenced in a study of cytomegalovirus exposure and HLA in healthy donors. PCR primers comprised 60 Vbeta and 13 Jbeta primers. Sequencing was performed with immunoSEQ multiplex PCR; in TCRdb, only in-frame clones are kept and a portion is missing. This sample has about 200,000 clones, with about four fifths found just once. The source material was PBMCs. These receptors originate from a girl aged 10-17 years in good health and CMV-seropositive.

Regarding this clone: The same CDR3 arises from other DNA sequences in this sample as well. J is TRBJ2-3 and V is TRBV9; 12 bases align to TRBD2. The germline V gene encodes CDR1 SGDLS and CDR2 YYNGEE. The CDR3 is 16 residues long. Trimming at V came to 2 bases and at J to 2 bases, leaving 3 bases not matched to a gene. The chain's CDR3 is CASSVLAGGPTDTQYF. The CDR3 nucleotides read TGTGCCAGCAGCGTGCTAGCGGGGGGGCCCACAGATACGCAGTATTTT.

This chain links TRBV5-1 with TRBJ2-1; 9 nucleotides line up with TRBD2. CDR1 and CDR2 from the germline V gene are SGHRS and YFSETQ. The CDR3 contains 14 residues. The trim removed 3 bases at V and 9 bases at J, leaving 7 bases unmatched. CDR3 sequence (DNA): TGCGCCAGCAGCTCAACCGGGACTAGCATTGAGCAGTTCTTC. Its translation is CASSSTGTSIEQFF.

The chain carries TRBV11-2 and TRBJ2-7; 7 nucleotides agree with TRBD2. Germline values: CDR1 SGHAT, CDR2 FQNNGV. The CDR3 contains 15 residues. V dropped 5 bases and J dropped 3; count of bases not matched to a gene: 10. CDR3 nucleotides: TGTGCCAGCAGCCCAGACTGGCGGGGGTACTACGAGCAGTACTTC. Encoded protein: CASSPDWRGYYEQYF.

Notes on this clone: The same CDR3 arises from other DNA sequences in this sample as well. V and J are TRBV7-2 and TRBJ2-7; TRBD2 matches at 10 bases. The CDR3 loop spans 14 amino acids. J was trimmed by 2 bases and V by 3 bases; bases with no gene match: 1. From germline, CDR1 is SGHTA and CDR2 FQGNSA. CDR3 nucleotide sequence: TGTGCCAGCAGCTTTAGCGGGGGGACCTACGAGCAGTACTTC. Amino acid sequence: CASSFSGGTYEQYF.

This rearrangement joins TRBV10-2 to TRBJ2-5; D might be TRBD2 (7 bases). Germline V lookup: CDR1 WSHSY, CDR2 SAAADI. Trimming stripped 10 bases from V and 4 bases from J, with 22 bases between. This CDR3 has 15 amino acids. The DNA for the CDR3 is TGCGCCACCGTCACAGGGCTAGCGGCATCAGAGACCCAGTACTTC. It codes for CATVTGLAASETQYF.

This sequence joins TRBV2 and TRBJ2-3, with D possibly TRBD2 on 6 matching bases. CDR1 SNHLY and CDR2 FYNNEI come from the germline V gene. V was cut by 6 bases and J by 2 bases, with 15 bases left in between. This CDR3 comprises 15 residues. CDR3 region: CASRTLGGSTDTQYF. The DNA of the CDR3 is TGTGCCAGCAGAACATTGGGGGGTTCCACAGATACGCAGTATTTT.